Listed below are T cell receptor beta chains from one sample, sequenced in a study of blood T cell repertoires in COVID-19. Generated by immunoSEQ multiplex PCR, the TCRdb table keeps only in-frame clones and is missing some. The data contain roughly 60,000 clones, roughly 90% of them singletons. The sequencing input was peripheral blood. The receptors here all came from a human donor in a cohort sampled during active COVID-19. Both conserved end residues are part of each CDR3. The D gene is left open where the match is weak.

V gene,D gene,J gene,CDR3 protein
TRBV27,-,TRBJ2-7,CASSLRGTAEQYF
TRBV5-1,TRBD1,TRBJ2-1,CASSLTGAITYNEQFF
TRBV11-2,-,TRBJ2-7,CASSLGGTQEQYF
TRBV4-2,TRBD1,TRBJ2-7,CASSLARTGAYEQYF
TRBV12-2,-,TRBJ1-1,CASRKSGVATEAFF
TRBV18,-,TRBJ2-5,CASSPEETQYF
TRBV29-1,TRBD2,TRBJ2-5,CSVEGLQETQYF
TRBV7-8,TRBD2,TRBJ2-1,CASSLGASGRRDEQFF
TRBV7-2,TRBD2,TRBJ2-3,CASSSATRGLGTDTQYF
TRBV6-2/TRBV6-3,-,TRBJ1-1,CASSPTPSTANTEAFF
TRBV28,TRBD2,TRBJ2-7,CASSFTVTSGRGYEQYF
TRBV11-2,-,TRBJ2-1,CASTSFVGLTFKEQFF
TRBV10-3,-,TRBJ2-1,CAISESGGSYNEQFF
TRBV6-5,TRBD2,TRBJ2-5,CASSYSKASGVGTQYF
TRBV27,TRBD2,TRBJ2-5,CASSLGRAQETQYF
TRBV28,-,TRBJ2-7,CASTLLAQPNYEQYF
TRBV4-1,-,TRBJ2-1,CASSQVRRSSYNEQFF
TRBV19,-,TRBJ2-7,CASSPSGQESSYEQYF
TRBV7-2,TRBD1,TRBJ2-7,CASSTGQKIDEQYF
TRBV27,-,TRBJ2-1,CASSSTITYYSYNEQFF
TRBV7-9,-,TRBJ1-4,CASSLVGTGNEKLFF
TRBV27,TRBD1,TRBJ1-5,CASSLRGTENQPQHF
TRBV5-6,TRBD1,TRBJ2-3,CASSPGQGRPDTQYF
TRBV27,-,TRBJ2-1,CASRTRVGPNYNEQFF
TRBV9,-,TRBJ1-4,CASSVGGGINEKLFF
TRBV7-4,TRBD1,TRBJ2-1,CASSIGTGRNEQFF
TRBV30,-,TRBJ1-2,CAWSVMGASGYTF
TRBV7-2,-,TRBJ1-2,CASSSYGQHGYTF
TRBV7-9,-,TRBJ2-7,CASSLASGQEYF
TRBV11-1,-,TRBJ2-7,CASSLTPGSYEQYF
TRBV5-6,TRBD1,TRBJ2-7,CASSGTGSSYEQYF
TRBV9,-,TRBJ1-6,CASSEWTDNSPLHF